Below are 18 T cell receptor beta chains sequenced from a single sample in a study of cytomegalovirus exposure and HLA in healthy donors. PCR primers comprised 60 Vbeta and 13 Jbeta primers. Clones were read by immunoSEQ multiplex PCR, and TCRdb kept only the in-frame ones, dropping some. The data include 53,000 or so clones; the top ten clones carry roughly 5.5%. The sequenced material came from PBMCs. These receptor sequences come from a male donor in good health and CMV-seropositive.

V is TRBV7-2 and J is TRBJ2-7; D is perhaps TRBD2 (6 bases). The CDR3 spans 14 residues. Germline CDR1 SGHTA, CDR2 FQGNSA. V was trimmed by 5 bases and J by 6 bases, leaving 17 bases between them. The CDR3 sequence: CASSQPWGVGEQYF. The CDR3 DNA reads TGTGCCAGCAGCCAGCCCTGGGGGGTCGGCGAGCAGTACTTC.

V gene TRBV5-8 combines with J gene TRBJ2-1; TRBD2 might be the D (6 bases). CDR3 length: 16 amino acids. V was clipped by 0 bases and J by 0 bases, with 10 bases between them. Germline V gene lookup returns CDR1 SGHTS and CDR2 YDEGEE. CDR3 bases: TGTGCCAGCAGCTTGGGGGGACTGAGCTCCTACAATGAGCAGTTCTTC. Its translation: CASSLGGLSSYNEQFF.

The CDR3 sequence is CASSKGTGEDTQYF. Here the CDR3 DNA reads TGTGCCAGCAGCAAAGGGACGGGAGAGGATACGCAGTATTTT. The chain is built from TRBV13 and TRBJ2-3; perhaps TRBD2 as D (6 bases). From germline, CDR1 is PRHDT and CDR2 FYEKMQ (reference sequence). The CDR3 is made up of 14 amino acids. Trimming stripped 5 bases from V and 6 bases from J, with 15 bases between. Together with reference TRBV13 and TRBJ2-3, the CDR3 gives the full variable domain: AAGVIQSPRHLIKEKRETATLKCYPIPRHDTVYWYQQGPGQDPQFLISFYEKMQSDKGSIPDRFSAQQFSDYHSELNMSSLELGDSALYFCASSKGTGEDTQYFGPGTRLTVL.

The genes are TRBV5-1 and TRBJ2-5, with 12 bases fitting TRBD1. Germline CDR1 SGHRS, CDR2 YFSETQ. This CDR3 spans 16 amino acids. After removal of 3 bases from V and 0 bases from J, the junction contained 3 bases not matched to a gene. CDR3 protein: CASSSGTGGYQETQYF. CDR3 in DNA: TGCGCCAGCAGCTCCGGGACAGGGGGCTACCAAGAGACCCAGTACTTC.

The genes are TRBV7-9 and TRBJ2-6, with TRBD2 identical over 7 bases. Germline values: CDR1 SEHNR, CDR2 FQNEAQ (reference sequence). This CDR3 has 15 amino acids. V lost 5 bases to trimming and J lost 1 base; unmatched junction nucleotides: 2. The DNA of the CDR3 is TGTGCCAGCAGCCCCGGGGGGTCTGGGGCCAACGTCCTGACTTTC. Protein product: CASSPGGSGANVLTF.

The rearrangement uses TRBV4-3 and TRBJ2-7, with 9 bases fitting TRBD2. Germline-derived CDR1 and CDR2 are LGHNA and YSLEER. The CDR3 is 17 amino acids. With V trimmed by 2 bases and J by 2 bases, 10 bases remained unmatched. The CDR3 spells CASSQNPLAGRTYEQYF. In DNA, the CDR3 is TGCGCCAGCAGCCAAAACCCCCTAGCGGGGCGAACCTACGAGCAGTACTTC.

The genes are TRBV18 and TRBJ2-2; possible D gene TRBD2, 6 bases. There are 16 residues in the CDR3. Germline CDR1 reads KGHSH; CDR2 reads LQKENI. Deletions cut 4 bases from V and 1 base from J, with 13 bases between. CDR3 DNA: TGTGCCAGCTCACTCCGGCCGGGGGAGAACACCGGGGAGCTGTTTTTT. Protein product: CASSLRPGENTGELFF.

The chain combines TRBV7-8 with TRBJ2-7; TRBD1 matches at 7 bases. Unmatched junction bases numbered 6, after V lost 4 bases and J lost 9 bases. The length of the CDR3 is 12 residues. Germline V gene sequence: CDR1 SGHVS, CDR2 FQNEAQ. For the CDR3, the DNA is TGTGCCAGCAGCTCTTACAGGGGTGGGCAGTACTTC. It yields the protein CASSSYRGGQYF. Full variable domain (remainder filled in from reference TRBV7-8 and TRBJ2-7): GAGVSQSPRYKVAKRGQDVALRCDPISGHVSLFWYQQALGQGPEFLTYFQNEAQLDKSGLPSDRFFAERPEGSVSTLKIQRTQQEDSAVYLCASSSYRGGQYFGPGTRLTVT.

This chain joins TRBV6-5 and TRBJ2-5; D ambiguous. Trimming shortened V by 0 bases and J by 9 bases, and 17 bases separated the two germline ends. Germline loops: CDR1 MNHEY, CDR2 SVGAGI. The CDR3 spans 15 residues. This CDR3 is CASSYSLAASRPQYF. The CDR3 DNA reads TGTGCCAGCAGTTACTCTTTGGCGGCCTCCCGGCCCCAGTACTTC.

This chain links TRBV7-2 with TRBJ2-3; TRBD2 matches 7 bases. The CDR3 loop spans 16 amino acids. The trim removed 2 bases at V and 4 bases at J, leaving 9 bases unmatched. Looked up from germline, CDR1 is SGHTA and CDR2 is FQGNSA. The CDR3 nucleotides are TGTGCCAGCAGCTTACGGTTGGGGGGGGACTCAGATACGCAGTATTTT. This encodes CASSLRLGGDSDTQYF.

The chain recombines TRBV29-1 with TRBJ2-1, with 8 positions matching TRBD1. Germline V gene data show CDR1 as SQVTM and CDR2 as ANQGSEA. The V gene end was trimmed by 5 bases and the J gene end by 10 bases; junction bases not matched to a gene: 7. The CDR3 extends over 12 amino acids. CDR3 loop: CSVIQGAMEQFF. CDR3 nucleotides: TGCAGCGTTATCCAGGGGGCCATGGAGCAGTTCTTC.

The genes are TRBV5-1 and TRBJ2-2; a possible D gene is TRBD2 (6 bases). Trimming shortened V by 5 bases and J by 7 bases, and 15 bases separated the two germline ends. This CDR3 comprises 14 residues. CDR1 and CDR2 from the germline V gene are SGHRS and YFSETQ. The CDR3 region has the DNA TGCGCCAGCAGTGTAGGAGGGAATAGCGGGGAGCTGTTTTTT. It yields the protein CASSVGGNSGELFF.

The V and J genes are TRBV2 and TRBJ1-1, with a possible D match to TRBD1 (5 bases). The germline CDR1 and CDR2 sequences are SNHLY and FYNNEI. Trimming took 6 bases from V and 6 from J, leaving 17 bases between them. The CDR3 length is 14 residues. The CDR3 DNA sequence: TGTGCCAGCAGCCCCCCCGCGGGGACGGCTGAAGCTTTCTTT. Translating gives CASSPPAGTAEAFF.

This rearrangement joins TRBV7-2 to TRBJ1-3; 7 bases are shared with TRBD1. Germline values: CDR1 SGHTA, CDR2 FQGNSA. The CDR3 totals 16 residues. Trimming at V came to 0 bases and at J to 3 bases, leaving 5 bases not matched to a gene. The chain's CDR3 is CASSLASAGGGNTIYF. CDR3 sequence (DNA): TGTGCCAGCAGCTTAGCGTCCGCAGGGGGTGGAAACACCATATATTTT.

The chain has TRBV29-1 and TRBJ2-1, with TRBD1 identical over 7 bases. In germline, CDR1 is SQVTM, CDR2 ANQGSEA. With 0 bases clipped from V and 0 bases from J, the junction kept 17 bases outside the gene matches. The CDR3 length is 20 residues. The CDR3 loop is CSVEERAAGGPLSSYNEQFF. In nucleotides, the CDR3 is TGCAGCGTTGAAGAGCGGGCTGCAGGGGGTCCCTTAAGCTCCTACAATGAGCAGTTCTTC.

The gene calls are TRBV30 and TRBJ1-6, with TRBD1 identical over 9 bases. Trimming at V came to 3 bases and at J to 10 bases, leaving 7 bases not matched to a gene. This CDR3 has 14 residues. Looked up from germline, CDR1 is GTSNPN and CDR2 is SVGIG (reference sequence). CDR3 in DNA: TGTGCCTGGAGCGCGGGACAGGGACTATCACCCCTCCACTTT. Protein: CAWSAGQGLSPLHF. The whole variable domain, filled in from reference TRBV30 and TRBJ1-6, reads SQTIHQWPATLVQPVGSPLSLECTVEGTSNPNLYWYRQAAGRGLQLLFYSVGIGQISSEVPQNLSASRPQDRQFILSSKKLLLSDSGFYLCAWSAGQGLSPLHFGNGTRLTVT.

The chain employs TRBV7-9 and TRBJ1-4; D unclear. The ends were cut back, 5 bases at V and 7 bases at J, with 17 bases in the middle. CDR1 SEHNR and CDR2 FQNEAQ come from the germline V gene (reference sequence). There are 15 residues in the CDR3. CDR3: CASSRVLLESEKLFF. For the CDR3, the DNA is TGTGCCAGCAGCCGGGTCTTACTCGAGAGTGAAAAACTGTTTTTT.

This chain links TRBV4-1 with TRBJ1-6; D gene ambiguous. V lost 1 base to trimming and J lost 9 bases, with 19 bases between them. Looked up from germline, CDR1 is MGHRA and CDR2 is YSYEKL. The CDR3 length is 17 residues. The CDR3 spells CASSQGARLSVGSPLHF. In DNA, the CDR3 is TGCGCCAGCAGCCAAGGGGCCCGCTTAAGTGTAGGTTCACCCCTCCACTTT.